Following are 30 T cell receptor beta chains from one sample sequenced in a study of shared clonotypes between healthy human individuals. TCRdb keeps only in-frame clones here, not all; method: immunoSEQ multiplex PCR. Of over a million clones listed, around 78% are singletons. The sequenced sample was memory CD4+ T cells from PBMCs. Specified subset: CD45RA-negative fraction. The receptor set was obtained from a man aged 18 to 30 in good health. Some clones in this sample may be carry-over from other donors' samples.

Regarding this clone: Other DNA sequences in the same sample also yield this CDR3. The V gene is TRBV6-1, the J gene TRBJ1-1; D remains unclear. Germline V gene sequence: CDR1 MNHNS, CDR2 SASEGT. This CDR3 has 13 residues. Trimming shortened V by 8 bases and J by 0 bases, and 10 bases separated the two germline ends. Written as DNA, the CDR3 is TGTGCCAGCTCTGGCGTCGTGAACACTGAAGCTTTCTTT. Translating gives CASSGVVNTEAFF.

CDR3 sequence (DNA): TGCGCCAGCAGCCGAGACGTAGGACAGGGGAATTACTATGGCTACACCTTC. Translation gives CASSRDVGQGNYYGYTF. The J gene is TRBJ1-2, the V gene TRBV5-1; 9 positions match TRBD1. The CDR3 loop spans 17 amino acids. Germline-derived CDR1 and CDR2 are SGHRS and YFSETQ. V trimming: 4 bases; J trimming: 3 bases; junction bases outside the gene matches: 13.

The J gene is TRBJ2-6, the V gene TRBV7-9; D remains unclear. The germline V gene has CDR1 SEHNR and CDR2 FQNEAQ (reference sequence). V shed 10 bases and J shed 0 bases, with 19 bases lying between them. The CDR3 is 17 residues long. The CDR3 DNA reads TGTGCCACCATCAGCTTACATCCGGGCTCTGGGGCCAACGTCCTGACTTTC. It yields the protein CATISLHPGSGANVLTF.

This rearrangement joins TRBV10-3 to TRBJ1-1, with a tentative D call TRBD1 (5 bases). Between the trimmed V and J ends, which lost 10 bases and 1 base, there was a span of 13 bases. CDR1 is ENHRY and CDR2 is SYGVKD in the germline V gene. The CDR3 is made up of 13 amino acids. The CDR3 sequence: CATSGQTNTEAFF. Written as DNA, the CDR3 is TGTGCCACCTCTGGACAAACGAACACTGAAGCTTTCTTT.

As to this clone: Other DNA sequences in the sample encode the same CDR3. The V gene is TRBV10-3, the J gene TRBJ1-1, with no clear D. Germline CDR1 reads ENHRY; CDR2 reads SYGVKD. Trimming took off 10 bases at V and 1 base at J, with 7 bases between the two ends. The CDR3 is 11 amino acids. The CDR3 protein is CATRANTEAFF. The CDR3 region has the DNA TGTGCCACCCGGGCGAACACTGAAGCTTTCTTT.

The CDR3: CASWGDRRTEAFF. The CDR3 region has the DNA TGTGCCAGCTGGGGGGACAGGAGAACTGAAGCTTTCTTT. This chain connects TRBV2 to TRBJ1-1; TRBD1 matches at 8 bases. The CDR3 length is 13 residues. The V gene's germline CDR1 is SNHLY and CDR2 FYNNEI. Trimming took 8 bases from V and 5 from J; bases not matched to a gene: 7.

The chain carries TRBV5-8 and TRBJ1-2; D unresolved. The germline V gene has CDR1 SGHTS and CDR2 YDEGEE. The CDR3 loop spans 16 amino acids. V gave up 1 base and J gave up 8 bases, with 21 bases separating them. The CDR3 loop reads CASSLRLTAPGRGYTF. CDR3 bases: TGTGCCAGCAGCTTGAGGCTTACGGCTCCTGGTAGAGGCTACACCTTC.

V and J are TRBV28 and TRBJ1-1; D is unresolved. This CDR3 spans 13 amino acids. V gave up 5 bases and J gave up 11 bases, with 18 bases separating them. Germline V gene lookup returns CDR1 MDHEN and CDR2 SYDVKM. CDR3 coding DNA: TGTGCCAGCAGTCCCCACCTTCCGGTGGTGGCTTTCTTT. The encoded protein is CASSPHLPVVAFF.

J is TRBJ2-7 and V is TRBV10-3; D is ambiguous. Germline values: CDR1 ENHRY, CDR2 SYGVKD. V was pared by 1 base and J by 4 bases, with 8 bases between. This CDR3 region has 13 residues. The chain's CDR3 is CAISEYQFYEQYF. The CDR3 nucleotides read TGTGCCATCAGTGAGTATCAGTTTTACGAGCAGTACTTC.

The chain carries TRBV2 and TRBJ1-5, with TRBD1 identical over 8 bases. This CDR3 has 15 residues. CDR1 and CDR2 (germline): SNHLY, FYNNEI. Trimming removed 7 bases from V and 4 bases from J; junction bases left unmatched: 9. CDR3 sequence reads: CASTADRAWNQPQHF. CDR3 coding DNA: TGTGCCAGCACCGCGGACAGGGCATGGAATCAGCCCCAGCATTTT. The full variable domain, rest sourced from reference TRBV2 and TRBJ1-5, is EPEVTQTPSHQVTQMGQEVILRCVPISNHLYFYWYRQILGQKVEFLVSFYNNEISEKSEIFDDQFSVERPDGSNFTLKIRSTKLEDSAMYFCASTADRAWNQPQHFGDGTRLSIL.

The CDR3 region is CASRAPRRNEQFF. The CDR3 DNA sequence: TGTGCCAGCAGGGCCCCCCGTAGGAATGAGCAGTTCTTC. The chain couples TRBV6-1 to TRBJ2-1, with D unresolved. CDR3 length equals 13 residues. CDR1 is MNHNS, CDR2 SASEGT, per germline. Trimming left V 6 bases short and J 7 bases short, with 13 bases between.

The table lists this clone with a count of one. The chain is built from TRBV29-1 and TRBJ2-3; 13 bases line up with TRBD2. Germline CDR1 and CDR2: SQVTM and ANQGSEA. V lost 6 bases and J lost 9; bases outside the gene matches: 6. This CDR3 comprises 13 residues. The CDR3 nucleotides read TGCAGCGTGGCCGGACTAGCGGGAGTGACGCAGTATTTT. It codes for CSVAGLAGVTQYF.

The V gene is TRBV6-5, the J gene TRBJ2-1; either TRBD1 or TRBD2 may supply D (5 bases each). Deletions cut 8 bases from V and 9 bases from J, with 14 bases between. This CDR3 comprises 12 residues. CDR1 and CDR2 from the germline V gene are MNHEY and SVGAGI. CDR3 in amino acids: CASVSTRGEQFF. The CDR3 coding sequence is TGTGCCAGCGTCTCTACGAGGGGTGAGCAGTTCTTC.

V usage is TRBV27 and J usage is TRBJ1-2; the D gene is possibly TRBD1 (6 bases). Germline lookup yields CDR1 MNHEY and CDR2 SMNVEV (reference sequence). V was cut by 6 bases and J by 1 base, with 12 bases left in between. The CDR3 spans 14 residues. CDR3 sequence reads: CASRQGGDNYGYTF. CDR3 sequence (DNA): TGTGCCAGCAGACAGGGAGGAGATAACTATGGCTACACCTTC.

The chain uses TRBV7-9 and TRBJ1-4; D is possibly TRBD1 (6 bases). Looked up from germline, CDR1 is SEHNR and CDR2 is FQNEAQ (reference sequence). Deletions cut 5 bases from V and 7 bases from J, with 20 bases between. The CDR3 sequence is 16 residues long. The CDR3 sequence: CASSPLTGGAFEKLFF. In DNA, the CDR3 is TGTGCCAGCAGCCCCTTGACGGGGGGCGCATTTGAAAAACTGTTTTTT.

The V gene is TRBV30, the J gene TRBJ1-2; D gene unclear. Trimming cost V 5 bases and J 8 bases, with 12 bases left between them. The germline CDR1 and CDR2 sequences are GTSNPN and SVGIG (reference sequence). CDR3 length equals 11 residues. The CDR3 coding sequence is TGTGCCTGGCTAGACATAGCGGGCTACACCTTC. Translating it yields CAWLDIAGYTF. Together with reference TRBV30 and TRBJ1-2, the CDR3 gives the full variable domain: SQTIHQWPATLVQPVGSPLSLECTVEGTSNPNLYWYRQAAGRGLQLLFYSVGIGQISSEVPQNLSASRPQDRQFILSSKKLLLSDSGFYLCAWLDIAGYTFGSGTRLTVV.

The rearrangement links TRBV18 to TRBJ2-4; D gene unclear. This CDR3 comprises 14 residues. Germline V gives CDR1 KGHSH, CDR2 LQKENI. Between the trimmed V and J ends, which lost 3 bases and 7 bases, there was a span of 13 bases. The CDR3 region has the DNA TGTGCCAGCTCACCCTCGGTGGTCCGCAACATTCAGTACTTC. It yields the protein CASSPSVVRNIQYF.

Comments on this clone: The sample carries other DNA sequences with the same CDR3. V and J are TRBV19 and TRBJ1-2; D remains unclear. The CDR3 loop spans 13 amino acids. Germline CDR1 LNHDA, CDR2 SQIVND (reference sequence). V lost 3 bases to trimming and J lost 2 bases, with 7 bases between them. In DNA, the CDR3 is TGTGCCAGTAGTATTATGGGAAACTATGGCTACACCTTC. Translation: CASSIMGNYGYTF.

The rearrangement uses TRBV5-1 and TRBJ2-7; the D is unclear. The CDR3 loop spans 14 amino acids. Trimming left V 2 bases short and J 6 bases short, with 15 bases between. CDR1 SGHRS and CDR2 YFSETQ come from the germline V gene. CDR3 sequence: CASSFTPEVGEQYF. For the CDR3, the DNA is TGCGCCAGCAGCTTTACTCCCGAGGTAGGCGAGCAGTACTTC.

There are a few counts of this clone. CDR3 DNA sequence: TGTGCCAGCAGGCGAACTACCGGGACTAACACCGGGGAGCTGTTTTTT. Translating gives CASRRTTGTNTGELFF. The chain has TRBV7-2 and TRBJ2-2, with TRBD2 as a possible D gene (6 bases). This CDR3 has 16 residues. Germline V CDR1 and CDR2: SGHTA, FQGNSA. Trimming stripped 6 bases from V and 2 bases from J, with 16 bases between.

The CDR3 bases are TGTGCCAGCCCCCCCCGGGGATGGGGTCAGCCCCAGCATTTT. Amino acids: CASPPRGWGQPQHF. This chain connects TRBV5-8 to TRBJ1-5; D not certain. The germline CDR1 and CDR2 sequences are SGHTS and YDEGEE. The CDR3 sequence is 14 residues long. The V gene lost 7 bases and the J gene lost 6 bases, with 17 bases spanning the gap.

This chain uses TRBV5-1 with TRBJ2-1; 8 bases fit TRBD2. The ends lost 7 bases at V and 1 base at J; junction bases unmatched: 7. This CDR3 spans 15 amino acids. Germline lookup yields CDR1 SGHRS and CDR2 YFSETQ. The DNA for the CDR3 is TGCGCCAGCGACATGGGCGGGAGGTCCTACAATGAGCAGTTCTTC. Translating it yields CASDMGGRSYNEQFF. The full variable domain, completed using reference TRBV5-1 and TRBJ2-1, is KAGVTQTPRYLIKTRGQQVTLSCSPISGHRSVSWYQQTPGQGLQFLFEYFSETQRNKGNFPGRFSGRQFSNSRSEMNVSTLELGDSALYLCASDMGGRSYNEQFFGPGTRLTVL.

CDR3 amino acids: CAWSVRGTANNQPQHF. CDR3 nucleotide sequence: TGTGCCTGGAGTGTACGCGGGACAGCCAACAATCAGCCCCAGCATTTT. The chain couples TRBV30 to TRBJ1-5; 7 bases fit TRBD1. Germline trimming cut 0 bases from V and 3 bases from J; bases unmatched to any gene: 8. In germline, CDR1 is GTSNPN, CDR2 SVGIG (reference sequence). This CDR3 is built from 16 residues. Together with reference TRBV30 and TRBJ1-5, the CDR3 gives the full variable domain: SQTIHQWPATLVQPVGSPLSLECTVEGTSNPNLYWYRQAAGRGLQLLFYSVGIGQISSEVPQNLSASRPQDRQFILSSKKLLLSDSGFYLCAWSVRGTANNQPQHFGDGTRLSIL.

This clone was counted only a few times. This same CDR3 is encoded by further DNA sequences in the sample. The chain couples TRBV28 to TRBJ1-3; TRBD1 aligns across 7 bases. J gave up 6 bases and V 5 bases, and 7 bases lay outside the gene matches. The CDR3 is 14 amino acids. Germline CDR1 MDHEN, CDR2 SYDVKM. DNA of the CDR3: TGTGCCAGCAGTCCCGGGACAGCCATAAACACCATATATTTT. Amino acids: CASSPGTAINTIYF.

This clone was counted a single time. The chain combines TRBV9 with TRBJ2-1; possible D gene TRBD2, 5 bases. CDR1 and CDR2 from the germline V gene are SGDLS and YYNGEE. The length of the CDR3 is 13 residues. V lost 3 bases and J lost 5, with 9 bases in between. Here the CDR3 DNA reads TGTGCCAGCAGCGAGAGGGTGAACAATGAGCAGTTCTTC. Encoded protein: CASSERVNNEQFF. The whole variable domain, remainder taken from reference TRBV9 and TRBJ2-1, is DSGVTQTPKHLITATGQRVTLRCSPRSGDLSVYWYQQSLDQGLQFLIQYYNGEERAKGNILERFSAQQFPDLHSELNLSSLELGDSALYFCASSERVNNEQFFGPGTRLTVL.

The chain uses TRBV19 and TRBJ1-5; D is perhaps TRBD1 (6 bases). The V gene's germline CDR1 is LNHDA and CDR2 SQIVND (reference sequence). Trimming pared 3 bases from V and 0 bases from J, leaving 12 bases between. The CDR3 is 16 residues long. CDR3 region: CASSIGGGYSNQPQHF. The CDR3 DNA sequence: TGTGCCAGTAGTATTGGAGGGGGATATAGCAATCAGCCCCAGCATTTT.

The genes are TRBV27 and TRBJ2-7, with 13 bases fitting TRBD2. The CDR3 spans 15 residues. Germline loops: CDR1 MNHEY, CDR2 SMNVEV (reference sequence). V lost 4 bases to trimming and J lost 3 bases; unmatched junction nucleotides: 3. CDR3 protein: CASSSLAGGRYEQYF. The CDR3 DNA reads TGTGCCAGCAGTTCACTAGCGGGAGGGCGCTACGAGCAGTACTTC.

The CDR3 DNA reads TGTGCCAGCAAAATTGCAGACAGCAGATATGGCTACACCTTC. This codes for CASKIADSRYGYTF. The V call is TRBV19, the J call TRBJ1-2, with a tentative D call TRBD1 (5 bases). The germline CDR1 and CDR2 sequences are LNHDA and SQIVND (reference sequence). With 9 bases removed from V and 5 bases from J, the gap between germline ends came to 19 bases. This CDR3 is built from 14 residues.

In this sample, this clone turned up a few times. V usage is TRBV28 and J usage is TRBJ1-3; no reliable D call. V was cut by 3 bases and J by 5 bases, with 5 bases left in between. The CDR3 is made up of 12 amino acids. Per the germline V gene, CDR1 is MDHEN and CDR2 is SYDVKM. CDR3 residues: CASSFTRNTIYF. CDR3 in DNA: TGTGCCAGCAGTTTCACCCGAAACACCATATATTTT.

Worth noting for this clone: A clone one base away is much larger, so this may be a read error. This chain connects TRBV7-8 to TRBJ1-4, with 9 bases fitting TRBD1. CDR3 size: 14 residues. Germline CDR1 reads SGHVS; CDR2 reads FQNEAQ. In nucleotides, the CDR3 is TGTGCCAGCAGCTTTGGGACAGGGTATGAAAAACCGTTTTTT. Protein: CASSFGTGYEKPFF.